The 20 T cell receptor beta chains in this list originate from one sample, sequenced in a study of cytomegalovirus exposure and HLA in healthy donors. 13 Jbeta primers and 60 Vbeta primers were used for the PCR. The data were produced by immunoSEQ multiplex PCR, yet TCRdb's version contains in-frame clones alone and is incomplete. The sample shows some 220,000 clones, approximately 90% of them seen only once. Sequenced: PBMCs. These receptor sequences come from a woman aged 18 to 35 in good health and CMV-seronegative.

This sequence joins TRBV4-3 and TRBJ2-2, with 7 positions matching TRBD2. Unmatched junction bases numbered 15, after V lost 0 bases and J lost 5 bases. This CDR3 contains 19 residues. Germline lookup yields CDR1 LGHNA and CDR2 YSLEER. The CDR3 here is CASSQDLMSAGVGTGELFF. The CDR3 nucleotides are TGCGCCAGCAGCCAAGATTTAATGTCGGCGGGAGTGGGAACCGGGGAGCTGTTTTTT.

The V gene is TRBV27, the J gene TRBJ2-3; 11 positions match TRBD2. This CDR3 region has 18 residues. Losses at the gene ends were 5 bases for V and 2 bases for J; bases not matched to a gene: 12. CDR1 is MNHEY, CDR2 SMNVEV, per germline (reference sequence). CDR3 region: CASSLSPGLADDTDTQYF. The CDR3 DNA reads as TGTGCCAGCAGTCTCTCTCCGGGACTAGCGGACGACACAGATACGCAGTATTTT.

The rearrangement joins TRBV19 to TRBJ2-3; D uncertain. Germline-derived CDR1 and CDR2 are LNHDA and SQIVND (reference sequence). The germline V and J ends were trimmed by 3 bases and 4 bases, with 11 bases remaining between them. The CDR3 runs to 14 residues. CDR3 residues: CASSILGQADTQYF. The CDR3 region has the DNA TGTGCCAGTAGTATTCTGGGCCAGGCAGATACGCAGTATTTT. The full variable domain, rest sourced from reference TRBV19 and TRBJ2-3, is DGGITQSPKYLFRKEGQNVTLSCEQNLNHDAMYWYRQDPGQGLRLIYYSQIVNDFQKGDIAEGYSVSREKKESFPLTVTSAQKNPTAFYLCASSILGQADTQYFGPGTRLTVL.

The chain is built from TRBV5-1 and TRBJ1-6; 8 bases match TRBD1. Per germline, CDR1 SGHRS and CDR2 YFSETQ. CDR3 length: 18 amino acids. V shed 2 bases, J shed 3 bases, and the junction held 10 bases outside the gene matches. CDR3 sequence reads: CASSLGQGPGFYNSPLHF. The CDR3 DNA reads as TGCGCCAGCAGCTTAGGACAGGGACCGGGATTCTATAATTCACCCCTCCACTTT.

The chain couples TRBV4-3 to TRBJ2-5; 8 bases line up with TRBD2. The assigned J gene may be wrong: the sequence end matches TRBJ2-7 better. This CDR3 has 15 residues. In germline, CDR1 is LGHNA, CDR2 YSLEER. This CDR3 is CASSQERSGSYEQYF. The CDR3 DNA is TGCGCCAGCAGCCAAGAAAGGAGCGGGAGCTACGAGCAGTACTTC.

The CDR3 is CASSQGGQYEKLFF. The CDR3 region has the DNA TGTGCCAGCAGCCAAGGGGGACAGTATGAAAAACTGTTTTTT. The chain employs TRBV4-2 and TRBJ1-4; the match to TRBD1 covers 7 bases. V gave up 1 base and J gave up 6 bases; unmatched junction bases: 2. The CDR3 is 14 amino acids. Germline lookup yields CDR1 LGHNA and CDR2 YNFKEQ.

The V gene is TRBV11-2, the J gene TRBJ2-6; 7 bases align to TRBD1. V was pared by 6 bases and J by 0 bases, with 5 bases of the junction left unmatched. The CDR3 runs 16 residues. The germline V gene encodes CDR1 SGHAT and CDR2 FQNNGV. Here the CDR3 DNA reads TGTGCCAGCAGAGAAAACAGGGGCTCTGGGGCCAACGTCCTGACTTTC. This codes for CASRENRGSGANVLTF.

The chain carries TRBV2 and TRBJ1-2, with D maybe TRBD1 (6 bases). The V end was cut by 5 bases, the J end by 3 bases, with 16 bases between. The CDR3 runs to 15 residues. The germline V gene has CDR1 SNHLY and CDR2 FYNNEI. The DNA of the CDR3 is TGTGCCAGCAGTAGGTCCAGGGGAAGCGACTATGGCTACACCTTC. This translates into CASSRSRGSDYGYTF.

The J gene is TRBJ1-1, the V gene TRBV6-1; 7 positions agree with TRBD1. The V gene's germline CDR1 is MNHNS and CDR2 SASEGT. The CDR3 is made up of 15 amino acids. Trimming cost V 7 bases and J 0 bases; bases outside gene matches: 8. The CDR3 nucleotides are TGTGCCAGCAACCGAGAGGACAGGATGAACACTGAAGCTTTCTTT. It translates to CASNREDRMNTEAFF.

The rearrangement uses TRBV7-6 and TRBJ2-6; D unclear. Germline CDR1 SGHVS, CDR2 FNYEAQ. V lost 5 bases and J lost 2, with 7 bases in between. The CDR3 spans 14 residues. As DNA, the CDR3 is TGTGCCAGCAGCATCGTTGCTGGGGCCAACGTCCTGACTTTC. Amino acids: CASSIVAGANVLTF.

The chain combines TRBV7-7 with TRBJ2-1, with 8 bases that match TRBD2. Unmatched junction bases numbered 12, after V lost 2 bases and J lost 6 bases. This CDR3 contains 17 residues. The germline gives CDR1 SSHAT, CDR2 FNYEAQ (reference sequence). The CDR3 DNA sequence: TGTGCCAGCAGCTTAACAGCCGGGACTAGGGGTAGCAATGAGCAGTTCTTC. Residues: CASSLTAGTRGSNEQFF.

The chain uses TRBV6-5 and TRBJ2-5; D might be TRBD2 (6 bases). Gene TRBJ2-7 matches the end of the DNA better, so the J call may be wrong. CDR3 length: 13 residues. CDR1 MNHEY and CDR2 SVGAGI come from the germline V gene. This chain's CDR3 is CASSRDTAGEQYF. The CDR3 DNA reads as TGTGCCAGCAGTAGAGATACAGCGGGCGAGCAGTACTTC.

J is TRBJ1-1 and V is TRBV6-4; D is perhaps TRBD1 (5 bases). CDR1 MRHNA and CDR2 SNTAGT come from the germline V gene. This CDR3 is 15 amino acids long. V lost 6 bases to trimming and J lost 6 bases, with 20 bases between them. For the CDR3, the DNA is TGTGCCAGCAGCCTCTCGTCAGGGAACACCGCTGAAGCTTTCTTT. Encoded protein: CASSLSSGNTAEAFF.

The chain links TRBV19 to TRBJ2-7, with D perhaps matching TRBD2 (6 bases). CDR1 is LNHDA, CDR2 SQIVND, per germline (reference sequence). Trimming took 5 bases from V and 3 from J, leaving 11 bases between them. The length of the CDR3 is 13 residues. CDR3 protein: CASSRGANYEQYF. Here the CDR3 DNA reads TGTGCCAGTAGTCGCGGGGCAAACTACGAGCAGTACTTC.

The chain joins TRBV4-3 to TRBJ2-2; 10 bases agree with TRBD2. Germline V gives CDR1 LGHNA, CDR2 YSLEER. V lost 1 base and J lost 5; bases outside the gene matches: 19. The CDR3 consists of 21 residues. The DNA for the CDR3 is TGCGCCAGCAGCCAAGGCCTCGCCCTAGCGGGGGTTACGTCGAGAACCGGGGAGCTGTTTTTT. This encodes CASSQGLALAGVTSRTGELFF.

The gene calls are TRBV5-1 and TRBJ2-4; 9 positions match TRBD2. This CDR3 comprises 17 residues. V lost 0 bases and J lost 1; bases outside the gene matches: 5. Germline CDR1 and CDR2: SGHRS and YFSETQ. The chain's CDR3 is CASSLEGAGGAKNIQYF. DNA for the CDR3: TGCGCCAGCAGCTTGGAAGGGGCGGGGGGGGCCAAAAACATTCAGTACTTC.

The V and J genes are TRBV5-4 and TRBJ2-3; 12 positions agree with TRBD2. The junction had 3 bases not matched to a gene; V was cut back by 5 bases and J by 5 bases. Germline values: CDR1 SGHNT, CDR2 YYREEE (reference sequence). This CDR3 has 14 residues. This CDR3 is CASRSSGGGDTQYF. Written as DNA, the CDR3 is TGTGCCAGCAGATCTAGCGGGGGGGGAGATACGCAGTATTTT.

This sequence joins TRBV9 and TRBJ2-6; no reliable D call. This CDR3 contains 15 residues. Germline lookup yields CDR1 SGDLS and CDR2 YYNGEE. V lost 1 base and J lost 0, with 5 bases in between. CDR3 coding DNA: TGTGCCAGCAGCGTAATTAGCTCTGGGGCCAACGTCCTGACTTTC. Its protein product is CASSVISSGANVLTF.

The rearrangement joins TRBV11-2 to TRBJ1-3, with D possibly being TRBD1 (5 bases). Trimming removed 1 base at V and 1 base at J, with 5 bases between. This CDR3 has 14 amino acids. Germline V gives CDR1 SGHAT, CDR2 FQNNGV. The CDR3 sequence: CASSLAGSGNTIYF. The CDR3 region has the DNA TGTGCCAGCAGCTTAGCAGGGTCTGGAAACACCATATATTTT.

The rearrangement joins TRBV4-3 to TRBJ1-2; 7 bases are shared with TRBD1. With 8 bases clipped from V and 8 bases from J, the junction kept 8 bases outside the gene matches. The CDR3 covers 12 residues. CDR1 and CDR2 (germline): LGHNA, YSLEER. CDR3 in DNA: TGCGCCAGCGGACATACGACAGGGGGCTACACCTTC. This translates into CASGHTTGGYTF.